A selection of T cell receptor beta chains follows, all from one sample in a study of T cell responses to AZD1222 COVID-19 vaccine. TCRdb's copy holds only in-frame clones and misses some; the assay was immunoSEQ multiplex PCR. The profile shows under 50,000 clones, about 88% of them singletons. The sequenced sample was peripheral blood, obtained 28 days after the second AZD1222 dose. These receptors all stem from an adult who received the AZD1222 COVID-19 vaccine. The conserved cysteine and the conserved F or W are not part of the CDR3 here. Each record gives: J gene, V gene, CDR3 protein.

TRBJ2-5	TRBV5-4	ASSLIERSGKNQETQY
TRBJ2-7	TRBV5-1	ASSYGQGASYEQY
TRBJ2-2	TRBV18	ASSPARDTGELF
TRBJ2-3	TRBV5-1	ASSLAPWRGDTDTQY
TRBJ2-2	TRBV28	ASSPLAELTPNTGELF
TRBJ2-5	TRBV14	ASSQLAGETQY
TRBJ2-1	TRBV3-1/TRBV3-2	ASSQELAVYNEQF
TRBJ2-7	TRBV11-2	ASSLLVKVQQY
TRBJ1-2	TRBV6-5	ASSSLGGDGYT
TRBJ2-3	TRBV29-1	SVRDGSSTDTQY
TRBJ2-6	TRBV7-2	ASAGSGANVLT
TRBJ2-7	TRBV10-3	ATPFLGSGRWEQY
TRBJ2-3	TRBV2	ASSVTGMKDTQY
TRBJ1-2	TRBV28	ASSPGQIDNYGYT
TRBJ1-5	TRBV7-9	ASSSTGTNQPQH
TRBJ1-5	TRBV21-1	ASIVLTGGTQPQH
TRBJ1-3	TRBV19	ASSTGSSGNTIY
TRBJ2-5	TRBV29-1	SVPLAGGPETQY
TRBJ2-7	TRBV4-1	ASSQQPQGVNEQY
TRBJ1-1	TRBV6-5	ASSYSKGPTEAF
TRBJ2-2	TRBV18	ASSYLAALAGGELF
TRBJ1-3	TRBV3-1/TRBV3-2	ASSPTSGNTIY
TRBJ1-2	TRBV4-2	ASSREMEGAGGYT